This T cell receptor (beta chain) derives from a study of blood T cell repertoires in COVID-19. Study-level background: Both acute and convalescent COVID-19 samples were obtained from the United States, Italy and Spain. T cells, B-cell-depleted T cells, or PBMCs provided the cDNA or gDNA that served as material.

This clone was seen once. Germline CDR1 is SGHAT and CDR2 is FQNNGV. Trimming took 5 bases from V and 6 from J; bases not matched to a gene: 10. CDR3 length: 14 amino acids. Original methodology: Reference gene primer amplification yielded estimated nucleated cell counts. Using immunoSEQ multiplex PCR, the repertoire was profiled, and TCRdb retains in-frame clones only, with some absent. V and J calls and clone size come straight from that table; D and trimming were deduced from the DNA. This sample has tens of thousands of clones, with around 84% found just once. This TCR derives from an elderly man with active or convalescent COVID-19. The sequencing input was peripheral blood. The V call is TRBV11-2, the J call TRBJ2-7; TRBD1 agrees at 7 bases. In DNA form, the CDR3 reads TGTGCCAGCAGCCCAGGTACAGGGGTCGGCGAGCAGTACGTC. As protein: CASSPGTGVGEQYV.